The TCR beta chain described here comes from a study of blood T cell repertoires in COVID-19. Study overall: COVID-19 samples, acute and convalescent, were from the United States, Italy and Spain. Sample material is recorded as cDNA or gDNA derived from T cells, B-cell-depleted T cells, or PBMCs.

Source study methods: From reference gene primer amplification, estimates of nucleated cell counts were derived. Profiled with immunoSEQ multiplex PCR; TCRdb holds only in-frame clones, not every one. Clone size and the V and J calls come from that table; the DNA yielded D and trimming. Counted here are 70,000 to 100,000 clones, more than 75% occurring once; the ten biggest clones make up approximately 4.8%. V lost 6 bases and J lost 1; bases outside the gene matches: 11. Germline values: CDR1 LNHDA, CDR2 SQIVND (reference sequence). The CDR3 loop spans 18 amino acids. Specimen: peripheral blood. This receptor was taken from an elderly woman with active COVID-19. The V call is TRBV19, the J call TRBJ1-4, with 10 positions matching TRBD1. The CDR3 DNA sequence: TGTGCCAGTAGATCGGCGACAGGGGGCTTTGGAACTAATGAAAAACTGTTTTTT. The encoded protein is CASRSATGGFGTNEKLFF.